A single sample gave rise to the 27 T cell receptor beta chains below, sequenced in a study of T cell responses to AZD1222 COVID-19 vaccine. The repertoire was sequenced with immunoSEQ multiplex PCR; TCRdb's copy has only in-frame clones and lacks some. The sample lists 70,000 to 95,000 clones; around nine tenths were seen once. The sample consisted of peripheral blood, taken 28 days after the second AZD1222 dose. All receptors derive from an adult who received the AZD1222 COVID-19 vaccine.

This CDR3 reads CASGPLGRPFKSTALPNSPLHF. The CDR3 bases are TGTGCTAGTGGTCCTCTTGGACGGCCGTTCAAGTCGACAGCCCTGCCTAATTCACCCCTCCACTTT. The rearrangement links TRBV12-5 to TRBJ1-6, with a tentative D call TRBD1 (5 bases). The germline V gene encodes CDR1 LGHNT and CDR2 FRNRAP. The length of the CDR3 is 22 residues. V dropped 5 bases and J dropped 6 bases, with 35 bases sitting between them.

The chain joins TRBV19 to TRBJ2-5; 8 nucleotides line up with TRBD1. The V gene's germline CDR1 is LNHDA and CDR2 SQIVND (reference sequence). The CDR3 runs 14 residues. With V trimmed by 4 bases and J by 3 bases, 4 bases remained unmatched. DNA for the CDR3: TGTGCCAGTAGTAAAGGGACAGGAGAAGAGACCCAGTACTTC. Amino acids: CASSKGTGEETQYF.

The gene calls are TRBV29-1 and TRBJ2-3, with D possibly called TRBD1 or TRBD2 (5 bases each). V lost 4 bases to trimming and J lost 3 bases, with 14 bases between them. Germline assignment: CDR1 SQVTM and CDR2 ANQGSEA. The CDR3 is 14 residues long. Here the CDR3 DNA reads TGCAGCGTTGTAGTCGGGGCAGTGACAGATACGCAGTATTTT. Translated: CSVVVGAVTDTQYF.

The V gene is TRBV27, the J gene TRBJ2-6, with D maybe TRBD1 (6 bases). Germline loops: CDR1 MNHEY, CDR2 SMNVEV (reference sequence). V was cut by 5 bases and J by 2 bases, with 10 bases left in between. The CDR3 is 15 residues long. CDR3 DNA: TGTGCCAGCAGTCCCAGGGGAACTGGGGCCAACGTCCTGACTTTC. This gives the protein CASSPRGTGANVLTF.

The V call is TRBV18, the J call TRBJ1-1; D remains unclear. There are 15 residues in the CDR3. Germline-derived CDR1 and CDR2 are KGHSH and LQKENI. The germline V and J ends were trimmed by 5 bases and 0 bases, with 13 bases remaining between them. The chain's CDR3 is CASSAEGRLNTEAFF. CDR3 coding DNA: TGTGCCAGCTCAGCTGAAGGACGGTTGAACACTGAAGCTTTCTTT.

The chain recombines TRBV28 with TRBJ2-7; no clear D. CDR3 length equals 12 residues. The germline V gene encodes CDR1 MDHEN and CDR2 SYDVKM. V was clipped by 8 bases and J by 0 bases, with 8 bases between them. The CDR3 here is CASGAASYEQYF. CDR3 sequence (DNA): TGTGCCAGCGGCGCGGCCTCCTACGAGCAGTACTTC.

This clone has a single count. The rearrangement uses TRBV15 and TRBJ2-5; a weak D match, TRBD2 (5 bases). The V gene's germline CDR1 is LNHNV and CDR2 YYDKDF (reference sequence). This CDR3 region has 14 residues. The ends were cut back, 1 base at V and 2 bases at J, with 8 bases in the middle. CDR3 sequence (DNA): TGTGCCACCAGCAGAGGATCGGGGCAAGAGACCCAGTACTTC. The encoded protein is CATSRGSGQETQYF.

The table lists this clone with a count of one. The chain combines TRBV18 with TRBJ2-1; D is undetermined. The CDR3 consists of 13 residues. Germline V CDR1 and CDR2: KGHSH, LQKENI. Trimming took off 3 bases at V and 4 bases at J, with 7 bases between the two ends. CDR3 bases: TGTGCCAGCTCACCGGCCACTTACAATGAGCAGTTCTTC. Translation gives CASSPATYNEQFF.

Only one count was recorded for this clone. The chain carries TRBV24-1 and TRBJ1-1; 7 bases are a match to TRBD1. The CDR3 contains 17 residues. Trimming took 6 bases from V and 0 from J; bases not matched to a gene: 12. Germline-derived CDR1 and CDR2 are KGHDR and SFDVKD. CDR3 nucleotide sequence: TGTGCCACCAGTCAAAATCCGGGACAGAACTTGAACACTGAAGCTTTCTTT. It encodes CATSQNPGQNLNTEAFF.

A remark on this clone: Other DNA sequences from this sample encode an identical CDR3 as well. The J gene is TRBJ1-5, the V gene TRBV5-6; a weak D match, TRBD1 (6 bases). The CDR3 covers 14 residues. Germline V CDR1 and CDR2: SGHDT, YYEEEE. Between the trimmed V and J ends, which lost 1 base and 1 base, there was a span of 6 bases. The CDR3 DNA is TGTGCCAGCAGCTTGAGGGGGAGCAATCAGCCCCAGCATTTT. Its protein product is CASSLRGSNQPQHF.

This clone has just one count. This chain links TRBV18 with TRBJ2-7; TRBD1 might be the D (5 bases). The V end was cut by 2 bases, the J end by 3 bases, with 8 bases between. Germline assignment: CDR1 KGHSH and CDR2 LQKENI. CDR3 size: 13 residues. CDR3 region: CASSPVDNYEQYF. The CDR3 DNA reads TGTGCCAGCTCACCAGTGGACAACTACGAGCAGTACTTC.

V usage is TRBV6-5 and J usage is TRBJ2-7; D uncertain. Looked up from germline, CDR1 is MNHEY and CDR2 is SVGAGI. The CDR3 contains 14 residues. The V and J ends lost 3 bases and 1 base respectively, with 10 bases between them. The CDR3 loop reads CASSYIAGSYEQYF. Written as DNA, the CDR3 is TGTGCCAGCAGTTATATTGCTGGGTCCTACGAGCAGTACTTC.

The V call is TRBV4-1, the J call TRBJ1-6; D is perhaps TRBD1 (6 bases). The CDR3 consists of 14 residues. The V end was cut by 6 bases, the J end by 9 bases, with 15 bases between. Per the germline V gene, CDR1 is MGHRA and CDR2 is YSYEKL. The CDR3 DNA is TGCGCCAGCAGACCCACAGGGATTAGTTCACCCCTCCACTTT. This sequence encodes CASRPTGISSPLHF.

The CDR3 DNA is TGTGCCAGCAGCTTAGCTGGGACAGGGGGGGAAAAACTGTTTTTT. Its protein product is CASSLAGTGGEKLFF. The chain couples TRBV7-2 to TRBJ1-4, with 11 positions matching TRBD1. The ends lost 0 bases at V and 8 bases at J; junction bases unmatched: 2. CDR3 length equals 15 residues. Germline V CDR1 and CDR2: SGHTA, FQGNSA.

V and J are TRBV20-1 and TRBJ2-7; maybe TRBD1 (5 bases). Per the germline V gene, CDR1 is DFQATT and CDR2 is SNEGSKA (reference sequence). Trimming removed 3 bases from V and 1 base from J, with 10 bases in between. This CDR3 is 13 amino acids long. The DNA for the CDR3 is TGCAGTGCTAGTGGCCAGGGATCCTACGAGCAGTACTTC. Translating gives CSASGQGSYEQYF.

This clone appeared once. The CDR3 DNA reads as TGTGCCAGCCAAACACGGGGGCCCAACAATGAGCAGTTCTTC. Amino acids: CASQTRGPNNEQFF. This chain links TRBV6-5 with TRBJ2-1; D is tentatively TRBD1 or TRBD2 (6 bases each). From germline, CDR1 is MNHEY and CDR2 SVGAGI. CDR3 size: 14 residues. V lost 8 bases and J 5 bases, leaving 16 bases between the germline ends.

This chain links TRBV11-3 with TRBJ2-3; no clear D. Per the germline V gene, CDR1 is SGHNT and CDR2 is YENEEA. Trimming shortened V by 3 bases and J by 2 bases, and 12 bases separated the two germline ends. The CDR3 extends over 15 amino acids. CDR3 amino acids: CASSLTGSNTDTQYF. CDR3 nucleotide sequence: TGTGCCAGCAGCTTGACCGGGTCCAACACAGATACGCAGTATTTT.

This clone has only a few counts. This chain connects TRBV18 to TRBJ1-5; D remains unclear. V was trimmed by 3 bases and J by 3 bases, leaving 9 bases between them. The CDR3 has 14 residues. Germline CDR1 reads KGHSH; CDR2 reads LQKENI. This CDR3 reads CASSPDPANQPQHF. The CDR3 region has the DNA TGTGCCAGCTCACCCGACCCGGCCAATCAGCCCCAGCATTTT.

The chain couples TRBV6-5 to TRBJ1-6, with unresolved D. The CDR3 has 14 amino acids. Germline assignment: CDR1 MNHEY and CDR2 SVGAGI. The V end lost 4 bases, the J end lost 7 bases, and 11 bases lay between the germline ends. The CDR3 DNA follows: TGTGCCAGCAGTTCCCGGACGGAAAATTCACCCCTCCACTTT. Its translation is CASSSRTENSPLHF.

This chain's CDR3 is CASSLGSVRSRNTF. The CDR3 DNA sequence: TGTGCCAGCAGCTTAGGATCGGTCCGCAGTCGCAACACCTTC. The rearrangement joins TRBV5-6 to TRBJ1-2, with D unresolved. V was cut by 2 bases and J by 12 bases, with 20 bases left in between. Germline CDR1 SGHDT, CDR2 YYEEEE. The CDR3 runs 14 residues. The variable domain in full, completed from reference TRBV5-6 and TRBJ1-2, reads DAGVTQSPTHLIKTRGQQVTLRCSPKSGHDTVSWYQQALGQGPQFIFQYYEEEERQRGNFPDRFSGHQFPNYSSELNVNALLLGDSALYLCASSLGSVRSRNTFGSGTRLTVV.

The chain recombines TRBV4-2 with TRBJ1-5, with 8 positions matching TRBD1. Germline trimming cut 4 bases from V and 0 bases from J; bases unmatched to any gene: 11. This CDR3 region has 18 residues. CDR1 is LGHNA, CDR2 YNFKEQ, per germline. CDR3 protein: CASSPYPRGQISNQPQHF. In nucleotides, the CDR3 is TGTGCCAGCAGCCCGTATCCCAGGGGGCAAATTAGCAATCAGCCCCAGCATTTT.

The chain carries TRBV13 and TRBJ2-5; 9 bases agree with TRBD1. The CDR3 has 18 residues. Germline assignment: CDR1 PRHDT and CDR2 FYEKMQ (reference sequence). V lost 7 bases, J lost 1 base, and 16 bases stayed unmatched. This CDR3 reads CASTDRGRIASGQETQYF. The CDR3 nucleotides are TGTGCCAGCACCGACAGGGGGAGGATAGCTAGCGGCCAAGAGACCCAGTACTTC.

The chain links TRBV19 to TRBJ1-1; 9 bases match TRBD1. This CDR3 is 13 amino acids long. Losses at the gene ends were 7 bases for V and 4 bases for J; bases not matched to a gene: 4. The germline V gene has CDR1 LNHDA and CDR2 SQIVND (reference sequence). In nucleotides, the CDR3 is TGTGCCAGTACGGACAGGGGCTTCACTGAAGCTTTCTTT. Translating gives CASTDRGFTEAFF.

The genes are TRBV18 and TRBJ1-6, with D hard to call. The CDR3 spans 13 residues. Trimming removed 4 bases from V and 5 bases from J, with 6 bases in between. Germline V gene sequence: CDR1 KGHSH, CDR2 LQKENI. The CDR3 protein is CASSQKNNSPLHF. Here the CDR3 DNA reads TGTGCCAGCTCACAGAAAAATAATTCACCCCTCCACTTT. Together with reference TRBV18 and TRBJ1-6, the CDR3 gives the full variable domain: NAGVMQNPRHLVRRRGQEARLRCSPMKGHSHVYWYRQLPEEGLKFMVYLQKENIIDESGMPKERFSAEFPKEGPSILRIQQVVRGDSAAYFCASSQKNNSPLHFGNGTRLTVT.

The chain has TRBV24-1 and TRBJ1-4; 8 bases align to TRBD1. V lost 7 bases, J lost 5 bases, and 8 bases stayed unmatched. The CDR3 has 15 residues. Germline V gene sequence: CDR1 KGHDR, CDR2 SFDVKD. The CDR3 region has the DNA TGTGCCACCAGCGATCCGGGACAGGCCAATGAAAAACTGTTTTTT. Translating it yields CATSDPGQANEKLFF.

This clone was seen a single time. The chain has TRBV1 and TRBJ2-7; no DNA check was done on the table's D call, TRBD1. TRBV1 is designated a pseudogene. This CDR3 comprises 12 residues. In DNA, the CDR3 is TGCACCAGCTCCTGTTCAGTCTACGAGCAGTACTTC. This codes for CTSSCSVYEQYF.

J is TRBJ2-1 and V is TRBV5-6; D gene unclear. V lost 3 bases, J lost 7 bases, and 11 bases lay in between. Per the germline V gene, CDR1 is SGHDT and CDR2 is YYEEEE. The CDR3 is made up of 13 amino acids. CDR3 coding DNA: TGTGCCAGCAGCTACCCTAGGAATAATGAGCAGTTCTTC. It specifies CASSYPRNNEQFF.